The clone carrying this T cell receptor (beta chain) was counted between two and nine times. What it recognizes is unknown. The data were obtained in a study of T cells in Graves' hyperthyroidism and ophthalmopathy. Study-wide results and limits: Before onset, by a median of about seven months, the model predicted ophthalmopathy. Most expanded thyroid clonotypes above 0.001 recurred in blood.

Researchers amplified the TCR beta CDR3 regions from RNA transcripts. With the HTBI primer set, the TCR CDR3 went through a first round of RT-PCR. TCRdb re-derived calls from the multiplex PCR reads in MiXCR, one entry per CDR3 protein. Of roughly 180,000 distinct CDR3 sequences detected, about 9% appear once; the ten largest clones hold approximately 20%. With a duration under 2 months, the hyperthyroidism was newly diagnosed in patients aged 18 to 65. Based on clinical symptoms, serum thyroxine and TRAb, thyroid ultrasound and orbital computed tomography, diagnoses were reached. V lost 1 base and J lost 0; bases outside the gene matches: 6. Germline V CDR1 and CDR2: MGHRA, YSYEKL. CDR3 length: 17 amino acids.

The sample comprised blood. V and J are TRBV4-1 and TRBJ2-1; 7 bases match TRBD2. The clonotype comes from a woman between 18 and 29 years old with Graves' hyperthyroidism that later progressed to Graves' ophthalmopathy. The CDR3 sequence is CASSQARGVGSYNEQFF. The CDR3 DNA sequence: TGCGCCAGCAGCCAAGCCCGGGGGGTGGGCTCCTACAATGAGCAGTTCTTC.